This TCR beta chain was retrieved from a study of blood T cells in healthy people across ages. Germline V gene data show CDR1 as DFQATT and CDR2 as SNEGSKA (reference sequence). The CDR3 length is 14 residues. The V and J ends lost 1 base and 4 bases, in that order; junction bases with no gene match: 5. The sample holds a few counts of this clonotype. It was with a sample-barcoded 5' primer and a J-beta primer mix that a second PCR of roughly 6 to 12 cycles was run. MiXCR, applied by TCRdb to the 5' RACE reads, yields one record per CDR3 protein. Altogether roughly 680,000 distinct CDR3 sequences are present, around 48% being singletons, with the ten largest covering under 35%.

The chain combines TRBV20-1 with TRBJ2-3; 7 bases match TRBD1. This clonotype was obtained from a woman aged 60 to 75 in good health. The sequenced material came from blood. Here the CDR3 DNA reads TGCAGTGCTAGAGTGTCCCAGGGGGCAGATACGCAGTATTTT. It codes for CSARVSQGADTQYF.